The 14 T cell receptor beta chains given below trace back to one sample, sequenced in a study of molecular identifiers for immune sequencing clone quantification. Via MiXCR, TCRdb re-called the PCR reads, giving one row per CDR3 protein. The sample lists about 35,000 distinct CDR3 sequences, approximately 19% seen once, with more than 0.9% in the top ten. Material: naive CD8+ T cells from blood, with Jurkat cell RNA spiked in. Subset noted: FACS-sorted CD8+CD4-CCR7+CD45RA+ naive T cells. Source of these receptors: a human donor in good health. Some libraries in this study had Jurkat cell RNA spiked in.

For the CDR3, the DNA is TGCAGTGCCAGGACTAGCGGTACCTACGAGCAGTACTTC. It is translated as CSARTSGTYEQYF. The rearrangement joins TRBV20-1 to TRBJ2-7, with 10 positions matching TRBD2. The germline gives CDR1 DFQATT, CDR2 SNEGSKA (reference sequence). This CDR3 has 13 residues. Trimming at V came to 6 bases and at J to 2 bases, leaving 4 bases not matched to a gene.

The table lists this clonotype with many counts. This chain joins TRBV6-2 or TRBV6-3 and TRBJ1-5; D is unresolved. The CDR3 is made up of 14 amino acids. V was shortened by 6 bases and J by 4 bases, with 13 bases between the two germline ends. Germline V CDR1 and CDR2: MNHEY, SVGEGT. The CDR3 nucleotides read TGTGCCAGCAGCCACCCGGCGGAAAATCAGCCCCAGCATTTT. Its translation: CASSHPAENQPQHF.

This clonotype was observed many times. The chain joins TRBV6-4 to TRBJ2-3, with 14 bases aligning to TRBD2. J lost 4 bases, V lost 3 bases, and 3 bases had no gene match. The CDR3 is made up of 16 amino acids. Germline V CDR1 and CDR2: MRHNA, SNTAGT. Here the CDR3 DNA reads TGTGCCAGCAGTGAGACTAGCGGGGGGGCCTCAGATACGCAGTATTTT. It translates to CASSETSGGASDTQYF.

The chain links TRBV6-5 to TRBJ2-7; 8 bases match TRBD2. Germline V lookup: CDR1 MNHEY, CDR2 SVGAGI. The CDR3 runs 15 residues. The ends lost 5 bases at V and 1 base at J; junction bases unmatched: 7. CDR3: CASSRGLAGSYEQYF. The CDR3 DNA is TGTGCCAGCAGTCGCGGACTAGCAGGATCCTACGAGCAGTACTTC.

This clonotype has a count of ten or more. The chain is built from TRBV12-3 or TRBV12-4 and TRBJ2-3, with 12 bases fitting TRBD2. The CDR3 consists of 19 residues. V gave up 3 bases and J gave up 2 bases; unmatched junction bases: 12. In nucleotides, the CDR3 is TGTGCCAGCAGTTTGGGCCTACTACTAGCGGGGGGACTCACAGATACGCAGTATTTT. It specifies CASSLGLLLAGGLTDTQYF.

This clonotype has a count of ten or more. The rearrangement joins TRBV3-1 to TRBJ1-2, with D hard to call. The germline V and J ends were trimmed by 3 bases and 4 bases, with 15 bases remaining between them. The length of the CDR3 is 15 residues. The germline V gene encodes CDR1 LGHDT and CDR2 YNNKEL (reference sequence). CDR3 sequence (DNA): TGTGCCAGCAGCCACCAAGCCCAGGTTGTCTATGGCTACACCTTC. Translated: CASSHQAQVVYGYTF.

The chain recombines TRBV3-1 with TRBJ2-7; 10 bases agree with TRBD2. Trimming took 1 base from V and 4 from J; bases not matched to a gene: 10. The germline V gene has CDR1 LGHDT and CDR2 YNNKEL (reference sequence). The CDR3 covers 17 residues. This CDR3 is CASSQGFELAGLYEQYF. In DNA form, the CDR3 reads TGTGCCAGCAGCCAAGGTTTTGAACTAGCGGGACTTTACGAGCAGTACTTC.

Many counts were recorded for this clonotype. The genes are TRBV20-1 and TRBJ2-3; maybe TRBD2 (5 bases). V gave up 2 bases and J gave up 2 bases, with 14 bases separating them. This CDR3 has 15 residues. The germline V gene encodes CDR1 DFQATT and CDR2 SNEGSKA (reference sequence). The CDR3 is CSARTWGSVTDTQYF. CDR3 sequence (DNA): TGCAGTGCTAGAACTTGGGGTAGCGTCACAGATACGCAGTATTTT.

The sample holds a few counts of this clonotype. This chain connects TRBV6-5 to TRBJ2-7, with TRBD1 as a possible D gene (6 bases). The CDR3 is 16 amino acids. V was clipped by 4 bases and J by 3 bases, with 19 bases between them. The germline V gene encodes CDR1 MNHEY and CDR2 SVGAGI. CDR3 sequence (DNA): TGTGCCAGCAGTTCGCTACAAGGGGGACGGTTCTACGAGCAGTACTTC. It yields the protein CASSSLQGGRFYEQYF.

Turning to this clonotype: This may stem from a read error, because a much larger clone lies one nucleotide away. The chain carries TRBV11-3 and TRBJ2-2; possibly TRBD1 for D (6 bases). This CDR3 is 16 amino acids long. The germline V gene has CDR1 SGHNT and CDR2 YENEEA. The chain's CDR3 is CASSSQRTENTGELLF. The CDR3 DNA sequence: TGTGCCAGCAGCTCACAGAGGACAGAGAACACCGGGGAGCTGCTTTTT.

A word on this clonotype: One base away lies a much larger clone, so this may be a sequencing read error. The chain uses TRBV7-9 and TRBJ2-1; 8 nucleotides align to TRBD2. The length of the CDR3 is 14 residues. Germline V CDR1 and CDR2: SEHNR, FQNEAQ (reference sequence). The junction had 3 bases not matched to a gene; V was cut back by 2 bases and J by 6 bases. The DNA of the CDR3 is TGTGCCAGCAGCTTAACTAGCGGCTGCAATGAGCAGTTCTTC. Encoded protein: CASSLTSGCNEQFF.

This clonotype was seen only a few times. The rearrangement links TRBV12-3 or TRBV12-4 to TRBJ2-3; D is unclear. Trimming shortened V by 5 bases and J by 0 bases, and 9 bases separated the two germline ends. The length of the CDR3 is 14 residues. The CDR3 DNA follows: TGTGCCAGCAGTCTATATACTAGCACAGATACGCAGTATTTT. It yields the protein CASSLYTSTDTQYF.

This clonotype was found a few times. This could be a read error, since a much larger clone is one nucleotide away. The CDR3: CSARHGAFAGELFF. The CDR3 bases are TGCAGTGCACGGCATGGGGCTTTCGCCGGGGAGCTGTTTTTT. The chain links TRBV20-1 to TRBJ2-2; tentatively, D is TRBD1 (5 bases). Germline V gene lookup returns CDR1 DFQATT and CDR2 SNEGSKA (reference sequence). The V and J ends lost 6 bases and 6 bases respectively, with 17 bases between them. The CDR3 covers 14 residues.

This clonotype occurred many times. The chain has TRBV6-2 or TRBV6-3 and TRBJ1-2, with 11 bases matching TRBD1. J was trimmed by 8 bases and V by 6 bases; bases with no gene match: 14. This CDR3 contains 16 residues. Looked up from germline, CDR1 is MNHEY and CDR2 is SVGEGT. The CDR3: CASSRSPGTGGIGYTF. DNA for the CDR3: TGTGCCAGCAGCCGCTCACCCGGGACAGGGGGTATCGGCTACACCTTC.